A selection of T cell receptor beta chains follows, all from one sample in a study of neurological immune-mediated disorders. TCRdb reprocessed the 5' RACE reads via MiXCR and lists one record per CDR3 protein. The profile shows approximately 90,000 distinct CDR3 sequences, roughly 3.5% of them singletons. The sequenced sample consisted of PBMCs. The receptors were gathered from a woman in her late teens or twenties with multiple sclerosis. Both conserved end residues are part of each CDR3. The D gene is left open where the match is weak. Clone size, where shown, is once, few, many, or a class for clones that have expanded.

cdr3_length	clone_size	d_call	v_call	j_call	cdr3_aa	cdr3_nt
15	few	TRBD1	TRBV20-1	TRBJ2-5	CSAPRTGGLGETQYF	TGCAGTGCTCCTAGGACAGGGGGCTTGGGAGAGACCCAGTACTTC
14	NA	NA	TRBV29-1	TRBJ2-2	CSVVSGMNTGELFF	TGCAGCGTTGTATCGGGGATGAACACCGGGGAGCTGTTTTTT
15	many	TRBD2	TRBV20-1	TRBJ2-7	CSALGLAGVRYEQYF	TGCAGTGCCCTAGGACTAGCGGGAGTTCGCTACGAGCAGTACTTC
15	many	NA	TRBV11-2	TRBJ2-2	CASSLVFTAAGELFF	TGTGCCAGCAGCTTAGTGTTCACCGCCGCCGGGGAGCTGTTTTTT
16	many	TRBD2	TRBV5-1	TRBJ2-7	CASSSTSGSSSYEQYF	TGCGCCAGCAGCTCGACTAGCGGGAGTTCCTCCTACGAGCAGTACTTC
14	many	NA	TRBV11-2	TRBJ1-1	CASSLAGFGTEAFF	TGTGCCAGCAGCTTAGCAGGGTTTGGCACTGAAGCTTTCTTT
15	many	TRBD1	TRBV12-3/TRBV12-4	TRBJ1-5	CASSPGQGVHQPQHF	TGTGCCAGCAGTCCGGGACAGGGGGTCCATCAGCCCCAGCATTTT
16	many	NA	TRBV7-8	TRBJ1-3	CASSFGPRSSGNTIYF	TGTGCCAGCAGCTTTGGCCCGCGGAGCTCTGGAAACACCATATATTTT
14	many	NA	TRBV2	TRBJ2-3	CASRVLASTDTQYF	TGTGCCAGCAGGGTACTAGCTAGCACAGATACGCAGTATTTT
15	many	NA	TRBV5-1	TRBJ2-1	CASSPGLVPYNEQFF	TGCGCCAGCAGCCCGGGACTCGTACCCTACAATGAGCAGTTCTTC
15	many	NA	TRBV5-1	TRBJ1-1	CASSLNGNRNTEAFF	TGCGCCAGCAGCTTAAATGGAAATAGGAACACTGAAGCTTTCTTT
16	NA	NA	TRBV5-1	TRBJ2-1	CASSDPGTLAYNEQFF	TGCGCCAGCAGCGACCCCGGGACCCTAGCCTACAATGAGCAGTTCTTC
13	many	NA	TRBV6-6	TRBJ1-1	CASTLTVNTEAFF	TGTGCCAGCACCTTGACAGTGAACACTGAAGCTTTCTTT
15	many	NA	TRBV6-5	TRBJ1-6	CASSYGSSYNSPLHF	TGTGCCAGCAGTTACGGGAGCTCCTATAATTCACCCCTCCACTTT
15	many	TRBD2	TRBV11-2	TRBJ2-7	CASSLESGRIYEQYF	TGTGCCAGCAGTCTCGAGAGCGGGAGGATTTACGAGCAGTACTTC
21	NA	NA	TRBV6-4	TRBJ2-6	CASSDRSDGYNRPSGANVLTF	TGTGCCAGCAGTGATCGGTCGGACGGGTACAATAGGCCCTCTGGGGCCAACGTCCTGACTTTC
15	many	NA	TRBV6-2/TRBV6-3	TRBJ2-5	CASSYSRGQQETQYF	TGTGCCAGCAGTTACTCGAGAGGGCAACAAGAGACCCAGTACTTC
16	many	NA	TRBV5-1	TRBJ2-3	CASSVEGTTTTDTQYF	TGCGCCAGCAGCGTAGAAGGGACAACGACGACAGATACGCAGTATTTT
15	many	NA	TRBV6-6	TRBJ1-3	CASSYSSGSGNTIYF	TGTGCCAGCAGTTACTCGAGCGGCTCTGGAAACACCATATATTTT
13	many	NA	TRBV4-1	TRBJ1-4	CASTLGANEKLFF	TGCGCCAGCACCCTAGGGGCTAATGAAAAACTGTTTTTT
13	few	TRBD1	TRBV20-1	TRBJ2-7	CSATTGKLYEQYF	TGCAGTGCAACGACAGGGAAGTTGTACGAGCAGTACTTC
16	many	NA	TRBV6-4	TRBJ2-1	CASSDEEGKGYNEQFF	TGTGCCAGCAGTGACGAGGAGGGGAAAGGCTACAATGAGCAGTTCTTC
14	many	TRBD2	TRBV7-9	TRBJ2-3	CASTGLAGGDTQYF	TGTGCCAGCACCGGACTAGCGGGGGGGGATACGCAGTATTTT
17	many	NA	TRBV7-2	TRBJ2-2	CASSRNRDWTNTGELFF	TGTGCCAGCAGTCGCAACCGGGACTGGACGAACACCGGGGAGCTGTTTTTT
14	many	NA	TRBV10-2	TRBJ1-2	CASSRMDEFYGYTF	TGCGCCAGCAGCCGGATGGACGAATTCTATGGCTACACCTTC
17	many	NA	TRBV6-5	TRBJ2-1	CASSYRSVGRTYNEQFF	TGTGCCAGCAGTTATAGAAGCGTGGGCAGAACCTACAATGAGCAGTTCTTC
15	many	TRBD1	TRBV5-1	TRBJ2-2	CASSYRGLNTGELFF	TGCGCCAGCAGCTACAGGGGGCTTAACACCGGGGAGCTGTTTTTT
16	many	TRBD2	TRBV6-4	TRBJ2-1	CASSLTSESSYNEQFF	TGTGCCAGCAGTCTAACTAGCGAGAGCTCCTACAATGAGCAGTTCTTC
17	many	TRBD2	TRBV12-3/TRBV12-4	TRBJ2-1	CASSPGLAGVSYNEQFF	TGTGCCAGCAGTCCGGGACTAGCGGGGGTCTCCTACAATGAGCAGTTCTTC
15	many	NA	TRBV20-1	TRBJ2-3	CSAEGGGGERDTQYF	TGCAGTGCCGAAGGCGGCGGCGGGGAAAGGGATACGCAGTATTTT
14	many	NA	TRBV5-1	TRBJ1-1	CASALGSVNTEAFF	TGCGCCAGCGCCCTGGGGTCGGTGAACACTGAAGCTTTCTTT
17	many	NA	TRBV24-1	TRBJ1-1	CATSDLQGNSGDTEAFF	TGTGCCACCAGTGATTTGCAGGGGAATTCGGGAGACACTGAAGCTTTCTTT
15	many	TRBD1	TRBV5-1	TRBJ2-1	CASSLGQGSVDEQFF	TGCGCCAGCAGCTTGGGACAGGGTAGTGTCGATGAGCAGTTCTTC
12	few	NA	TRBV29-1	TRBJ2-1	CSVEGRYNEQFF	TGCAGCGTTGAGGGCAGATACAATGAGCAGTTCTTC
14	many	NA	TRBV11-2	TRBJ2-3	CASSFGLASDTQYF	TGTGCCAGCAGCTTCGGTTTAGCGTCGGATACGCAGTATTTT
13	many	TRBD1	TRBV5-1	TRBJ1-2	CASSQGQDYGYTF	TGCGCCAGCAGCCAAGGACAGGACTATGGCTACACCTTC
15	many	TRBD1	TRBV10-3	TRBJ2-7	CAISTIDRGIDEQYF	TGTGCCATCAGTACCATAGACAGGGGAATTGACGAGCAGTACTTC
14	many	NA	TRBV3-1	TRBJ2-7	CASSRERGSYEQYF	TGTGCCAGCAGCCGCGAAAGGGGGTCCTACGAGCAGTACTTC
16	many	TRBD1	TRBV6-5	TRBJ1-4	CASSSLGGHRGEKLFF	TGTGCCAGCAGTTCGTTAGGAGGCCACAGGGGAGAAAAACTGTTTTTT
12	many	NA	TRBV10-3	TRBJ2-7	CAIRGQEYEQYF	TGTGCCATCAGGGGGCAGGAATACGAGCAGTACTTC
14	many	TRBD1	TRBV5-6	TRBJ1-5	CASSPGQEDQPQHF	TGTGCCAGCAGCCCGGGACAGGAGGATCAGCCCCAGCATTTT
14	few	NA	TRBV4-3	TRBJ1-2	CASSRGKGAYGYIF	TGCGCCAGCAGCCGGGGAAAGGGTGCCTATGGCTACATCTTC
15	many	NA	TRBV19	TRBJ1-5	CASSMGDRMVQPQHF	TGTGCCAGTAGTATGGGAGACAGGATGGTTCAGCCCCAGCATTTT
15	many	NA	TRBV6-6	TRBJ2-3	CASSYSPGYTDTQYF	TGTGCCAGCAGTTACTCGCCAGGGTACACAGATACGCAGTATTTT
15	many	NA	TRBV27	TRBJ1-4	CASSRTDSRNEKLFF	TGTGCCAGCAGTCGGACGGACAGTCGTAATGAAAAACTGTTTTTT
16	many	NA	TRBV18	TRBJ2-1	CASSLPTRISYNEQFF	TGTGCCAGCTCACTCCCGACTAGGATTTCCTACAATGAGCAGTTCTTC
14	many	NA	TRBV6-1	TRBJ1-1	CASSEEGLNTEAFF	TGTGCCAGCAGTGAGGAGGGGTTGAACACTGAAGCTTTCTTT
15	many	NA	TRBV5-1	TRBJ2-3	CASSSGGRVTDTQYF	TGCGCCAGCAGCTCCGGTGGCAGAGTCACAGATACGCAGTATTTT
15	many	NA	TRBV6-2/TRBV6-3	TRBJ1-2	CASSYETEDPYGYTF	TGTGCCAGCAGTTATGAGACCGAGGACCCCTATGGCTACACCTTC
18	many	TRBD1	TRBV5-1	TRBJ1-1	CASSLKWTGEILGTEAFF	TGCGCCAGCAGCTTGAAATGGACAGGGGAAATCTTGGGCACTGAAGCTTTCTTT